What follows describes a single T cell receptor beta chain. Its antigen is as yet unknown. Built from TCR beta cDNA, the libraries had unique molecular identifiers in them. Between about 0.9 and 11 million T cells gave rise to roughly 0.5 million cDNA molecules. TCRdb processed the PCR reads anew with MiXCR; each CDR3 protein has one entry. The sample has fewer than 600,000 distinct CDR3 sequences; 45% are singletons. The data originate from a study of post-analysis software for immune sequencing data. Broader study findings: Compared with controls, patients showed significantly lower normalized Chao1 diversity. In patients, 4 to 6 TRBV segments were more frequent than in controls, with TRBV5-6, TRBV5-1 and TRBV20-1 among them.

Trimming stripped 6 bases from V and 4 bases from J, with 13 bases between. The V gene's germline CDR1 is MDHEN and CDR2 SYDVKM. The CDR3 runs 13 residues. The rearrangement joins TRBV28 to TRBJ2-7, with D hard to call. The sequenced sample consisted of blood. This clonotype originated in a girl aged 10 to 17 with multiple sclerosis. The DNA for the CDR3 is TGTGCCAGCAGCCAGGCCTGGGGATACGAGCAGTACTTC. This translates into CASSQAWGYEQYF.